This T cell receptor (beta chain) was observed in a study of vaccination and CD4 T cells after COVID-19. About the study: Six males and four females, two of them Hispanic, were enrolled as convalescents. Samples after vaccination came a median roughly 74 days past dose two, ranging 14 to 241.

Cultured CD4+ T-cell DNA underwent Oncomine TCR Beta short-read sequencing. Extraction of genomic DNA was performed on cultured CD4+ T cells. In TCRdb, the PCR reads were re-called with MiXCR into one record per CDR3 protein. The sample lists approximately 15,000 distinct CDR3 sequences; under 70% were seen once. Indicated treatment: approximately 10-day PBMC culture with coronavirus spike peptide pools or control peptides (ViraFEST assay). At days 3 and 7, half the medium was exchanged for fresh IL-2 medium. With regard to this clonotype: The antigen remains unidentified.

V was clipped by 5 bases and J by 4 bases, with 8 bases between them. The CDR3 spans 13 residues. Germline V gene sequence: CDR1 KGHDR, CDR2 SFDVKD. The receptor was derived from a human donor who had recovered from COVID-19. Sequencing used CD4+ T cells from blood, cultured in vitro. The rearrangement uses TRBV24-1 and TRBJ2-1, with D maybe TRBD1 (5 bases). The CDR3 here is CATSGGAYNEQFF. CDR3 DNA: TGTGCCACCAGTGGTGGGGCGTACAATGAGCAGTTCTTC.